This TCR beta chain is drawn from a study of T cell responses to AZD1222 COVID-19 vaccine. Comment on this clone: Its antigen is undetermined.

CDR1 and CDR2 from the germline V gene are SGHTA and FQGNSA. This CDR3 is built from 13 residues. V was clipped by 1 base and J by 7 bases, with 8 bases between them. Study-wide points: The donor cohort was predominantly white British with a female majority, and clonal diversity may have been underestimated.

Clones were sequenced by immunoSEQ multiplex PCR, and TCRdb holds only the in-frame ones, with some missing. The table includes 84,000 or so clones, roughly nine tenths detected once. J is TRBJ1-5 and V is TRBV7-2, with TRBD1 as a possible D gene (5 bases). Sequenced here: peripheral blood, sampled on day 0 of AZD1222 vaccination. The receptor's source is an adult in good health. The CDR3 DNA is TGTGCCAGCAGCTTAGGGGACGCACAGCCCCAGCATTTT. This codes for CASSLGDAQPQHF.